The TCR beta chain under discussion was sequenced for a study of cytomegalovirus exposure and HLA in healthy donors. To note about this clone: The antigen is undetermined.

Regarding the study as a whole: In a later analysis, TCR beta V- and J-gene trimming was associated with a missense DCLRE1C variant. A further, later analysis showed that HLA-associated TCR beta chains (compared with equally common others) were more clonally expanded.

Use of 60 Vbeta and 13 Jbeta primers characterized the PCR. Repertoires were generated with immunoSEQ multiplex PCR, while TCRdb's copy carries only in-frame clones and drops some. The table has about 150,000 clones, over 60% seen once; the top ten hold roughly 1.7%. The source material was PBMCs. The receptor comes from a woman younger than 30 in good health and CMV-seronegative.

CDR3 protein: CASSEHGAQPQHF. CDR3 bases: TGTGCCAGCAGCGAGCATGGGGCTCAGCCCCAGCATTTT. The chain combines TRBV9 with TRBJ1-5; TRBD1 might be the D (5 bases). The V gene lost 3 bases and the J gene lost 6 bases, with 10 bases spanning the gap. CDR1 and CDR2 (germline): SGDLS, YYNGEE. This CDR3 spans 13 amino acids. The full variable domain, completed using reference TRBV9 and TRBJ1-5, is DSGVTQTPKHLITATGQRVTLRCSPRSGDLSVYWYQQSLDQGLQFLIQYYNGEERAKGNILERFSAQQFPDLHSELNLSSLELGDSALYFCASSEHGAQPQHFGDGTRLSIL.